These 20 T cell receptor beta chains came from one sample sequenced in a study of CD8 T cells in ankylosing spondylitis. TCRdb processed the 5' RACE reads anew with MiXCR; each CDR3 protein has one entry. Found here are roughly 14,000 distinct CDR3 sequences, approximately 2.5% of them singletons; the top ten hold 8.5% to 9.5%. Sequenced material: blood, either unsorted or a sorted T cell fraction (not recorded which). Receptor source: a male donor with ankylosing spondylitis or in good health (not recorded which).

This clonotype was detected many times. The rearrangement links TRBV9 to TRBJ2-5; unclear D gene. This CDR3 is 15 amino acids long. V was cut by 0 bases and J by 4 bases, with 13 bases left in between. Per the germline V gene, CDR1 is SGDLS and CDR2 is YYNGEE. The CDR3 nucleotides read TGTGCCAGCAGCGTAGAAAACTCAGTCCGAGAGACCCAGTACTTC. Amino acids: CASSVENSVRETQYF.

This clonotype has at least ten counts. This sequence joins TRBV9 and TRBJ2-3; D not certain. Germline V gene lookup returns CDR1 SGDLS and CDR2 YYNGEE. The CDR3 is 15 residues long. V lost 5 bases and J 2 bases, leaving 15 bases between the germline ends. CDR3 DNA sequence: TGTGCCAGCAGGCCCCCCTTGGGCCCCACAGATACGCAGTATTTT. It encodes CASRPPLGPTDTQYF. Filled out from reference TRBV9 and TRBJ2-3, the complete variable domain reads DSGVTQTPKHLITATGQRVTLRCSPRSGDLSVYWYQQSLDQGLQFLIQYYNGEERAKGNILERFSAQQFPDLHSELNLSSLELGDSALYFCASRPPLGPTDTQYFGPGTRLTVL.

The table lists this clonotype with many counts. V and J are TRBV9 and TRBJ2-5; 7 bases line up with TRBD1. V trimming: 2 bases; J trimming: 1 base; junction bases outside the gene matches: 2. Looked up from germline, CDR1 is SGDLS and CDR2 is YYNGEE. The CDR3 length is 14 residues. The CDR3 spells CASSVTGPQETQYF. The CDR3 DNA reads as TGTGCCAGCAGCGTGACAGGGCCCCAAGAGACCCAGTACTTC.

This clonotype was recorded at least ten times. The chain uses TRBV9 and TRBJ2-3; TRBD2 agrees at 8 bases. Germline CDR1 reads SGDLS; CDR2 reads YYNGEE. There are 14 residues in the CDR3. V was clipped by 4 bases and J by 1 base; unmatched bases: 2. Here the CDR3 reads CASSFSGGTDTQYF. Here the CDR3 DNA reads TGTGCCAGCAGCTTTAGCGGGGGCACAGATACGCAGTATTTT.

This clonotype was detected many times. The chain is built from TRBV9 and TRBJ2-2; D is possibly TRBD1 or TRBD2 (5 bases each). V lost 6 bases to trimming and J lost 4 bases, with 16 bases between them. Germline CDR1 SGDLS, CDR2 YYNGEE. The CDR3 consists of 15 residues. The CDR3 spells CASTRAARGTGELFF. The CDR3 bases are TGTGCCAGCACGCGGGCGGCGAGGGGCACCGGGGAGCTGTTTTTT.

Sample share makes this clonotype medium-sized (0.01 to 0.1%). The V gene is TRBV9, the J gene TRBJ2-1; 11 nucleotides line up with TRBD2. The CDR3 covers 16 residues. Unmatched junction bases numbered 7, after V lost 4 bases and J lost 4 bases. The germline V gene encodes CDR1 SGDLS and CDR2 YYNGEE. CDR3 bases: TGTGCCAGCAGCTTTACGGGGACTAGCGGTTACAATGAGCAGTTCTTC. This gives the protein CASSFTGTSGYNEQFF.

Ten or more counts support this clonotype. The CDR3 nucleotides read TGTGCCAGCAGCGTAGGGGGACTAGCCTACGAGCAGTACTTC. Translated: CASSVGGLAYEQYF. The rearrangement joins TRBV9 to TRBJ2-7, with 8 nucleotides matching TRBD2. The CDR3 length is 14 residues. The germline CDR1 and CDR2 sequences are SGDLS and YYNGEE. Trimming took 0 bases from V and 2 from J; bases not matched to a gene: 1.

This clonotype was counted ten times or more. This chain links TRBV9 with TRBJ1-4; TRBD1 might be the D (6 bases). CDR1 is SGDLS, CDR2 YYNGEE, per germline. The CDR3 length is 15 residues. Trimming pared 3 bases from V and 4 bases from J, leaving 13 bases between. CDR3 loop: CASSALQGNNEKLFF. The CDR3 DNA sequence: TGTGCCAGCAGCGCCCTTCAGGGGAATAATGAAAAACTGTTTTTT.

This clonotype is classed as medium-sized. The chain combines TRBV9 with TRBJ2-1; D tentatively reads TRBD1 or TRBD2 (5 bases each). Germline-derived CDR1 and CDR2 are SGDLS and YYNGEE. This CDR3 contains 17 residues. The V and J ends lost 4 bases and 1 base respectively, with 18 bases between them. CDR3 nucleotides: TGTGCCAGCAGCATAGGGACGGAGCGGTCTTCCTACAATGAGCAGTTCTTC. It codes for CASSIGTERSSYNEQFF.

Concerning this clonotype itself: Possible read error: a much larger clone is one base away. The CDR3 reads CASSVNLGYTEAFF. The CDR3 nucleotides are TGTGCCAGCAGCGTAAATCTAGGGTACACTGAAGCTTTCTTT. The V call is TRBV9, the J call TRBJ1-1; D is unresolved. The germline CDR1 and CDR2 sequences are SGDLS and YYNGEE. The V gene lost 1 base and the J gene lost 3 bases, with 10 bases spanning the gap. This CDR3 region has 14 residues.

This clonotype was recorded at least ten times. The genes are TRBV9 and TRBJ2-3; the match to TRBD2 covers 13 bases. The V gene's germline CDR1 is SGDLS and CDR2 YYNGEE. The J segment lost 5 bases and the V segment lost 4 bases, leaving 10 bases of the junction unmatched. This CDR3 has 17 residues. The CDR3 region is CASSLRTSGSGGDTQYF. The DNA of the CDR3 is TGTGCCAGCAGCCTCCGGACTAGCGGGAGTGGGGGAGATACGCAGTATTTT.

This clonotype was seen ten or more times. CDR3: CASSADSGSYNEQFF. The CDR3, as DNA: TGTGCCAGCAGCGCTGACAGTGGCTCCTACAATGAGCAGTTCTTC. This chain connects TRBV9 to TRBJ2-1; D might be TRBD1 (5 bases). V was trimmed by 3 bases and J by 0 bases, leaving 10 bases between them. This CDR3 contains 15 residues. Germline CDR1 is SGDLS and CDR2 is YYNGEE.

This clonotype rates as medium-sized. This chain connects TRBV9 to TRBJ2-1; possibly TRBD1 or TRBD2 for D (6 bases each). Germline CDR1 SGDLS, CDR2 YYNGEE. Trimming pared 0 bases from V and 9 bases from J, leaving 16 bases between. The CDR3 extends over 15 amino acids. The CDR3 DNA sequence: TGTGCCAGCAGCGTAGATGCGGGACACGGGGGTGAGCAGTTCTTC. This gives the protein CASSVDAGHGGEQFF.

This clonotype is categorized as medium-sized. The CDR3 here is CASSIGREITPYEQYF. For the CDR3, the DNA is TGCGCCAGCAGCATCGGGAGGGAGATAACCCCCTACGAGCAGTACTTC. The genes are TRBV4-1 and TRBJ2-7; 8 bases agree with TRBD2. V shed 5 bases, J shed 2 bases, and the junction held 11 bases outside the gene matches. Germline V gene sequence: CDR1 MGHRA, CDR2 YSYEKL. CDR3 length equals 16 residues.

This clonotype was picked up many times. The CDR3 protein is CASSVASGSSSEQYF. The CDR3 DNA is TGTGCCAGCAGCGTAGCTAGCGGGAGTTCCAGCGAGCAGTACTTC. This sequence joins TRBV9 and TRBJ2-7, with 10 bases matching TRBD2. CDR3 length: 15 amino acids. CDR1 SGDLS and CDR2 YYNGEE come from the germline V gene. V was pared by 0 bases and J by 6 bases, with 6 bases of the junction left unmatched.

This clonotype was counted ten times or more. V and J are TRBV9 and TRBJ1-2, with TRBD1 matching 7 bases. V lost 0 bases to trimming and J lost 1 base; unmatched junction nucleotides: 3. The CDR3 is made up of 15 amino acids. Germline CDR1 and CDR2: SGDLS and YYNGEE. This CDR3 reads CASSVGGTVNYGYTF. The CDR3 coding sequence is TGTGCCAGCAGCGTAGGCGGGACAGTTAACTATGGCTACACCTTC.

This clonotype was detected many times. The rearrangement links TRBV9 to TRBJ2-5, with D uncertain. This CDR3 comprises 13 residues. Germline-derived CDR1 and CDR2 are SGDLS and YYNGEE. The V gene lost 2 bases and the J gene lost 2 bases, with 7 bases spanning the gap. The CDR3 loop reads CASSVRPQETQYF. The DNA for the CDR3 is TGTGCCAGCAGCGTGAGGCCACAAGAGACCCAGTACTTC.

By share of the sample, this clonotype is medium-sized (0.01 to 0.1%). V usage is TRBV9 and J usage is TRBJ2-7, with a possible D match to TRBD2 (6 bases). Germline V gene data show CDR1 as SGDLS and CDR2 as YYNGEE. Trimming took off 2 bases at V and 0 bases at J, with 12 bases between the two ends. The CDR3 covers 15 residues. CDR3 DNA: TGTGCCAGCAGCGTTTCTAGCGATAGCTCCTACGAGCAGTACTTC. Translating gives CASSVSSDSSYEQYF.

This clonotype was recorded many times. The chain is built from TRBV9 and TRBJ2-3; a possible D gene is TRBD2 (6 bases). Germline CDR1 is SGDLS and CDR2 is YYNGEE. The CDR3 length is 16 residues. The ends were cut back, 0 bases at V and 6 bases at J, with 17 bases in the middle. CDR3 nucleotide sequence: TGTGCCAGCAGCGTAGTGGGGGGACTGCCTAGGGATACGCAGTATTTT. Translated: CASSVVGGLPRDTQYF.

This clonotype occurred many times. J is TRBJ2-1 and V is TRBV9, with D tentatively TRBD2 (7 bases). The CDR3 runs to 17 residues. V lost 0 bases to trimming and J lost 7 bases, with 20 bases between them. The germline V gene encodes CDR1 SGDLS and CDR2 YYNGEE. The CDR3 spells CASSVGLGGGFANEQFF. The DNA for the CDR3 is TGTGCCAGCAGCGTAGGTTTGGGAGGGGGTTTCGCGAATGAGCAGTTCTTC.